This TCR beta chain was sequenced during a study of blood T cells in healthy people across ages. This clonotype was detected only a few times. This CDR3 is 15 amino acids long. CDR1 and CDR2 (germline): DFQATT, SNEGSKA (reference sequence). V dropped 6 bases and J dropped 6 bases, with 21 bases sitting between them. For the second PCR, which ran for roughly 7 to 11 cycles, a sample-barcoded 5' primer and a J-beta primer mix were used. TCRdb reprocessed the 5' RACE reads via MiXCR and lists one record per CDR3 protein. The sample has around 1,800,000 distinct CDR3 sequences; roughly two fifths are singletons. Each sample yielded at least 6 micrograms of PBMC total RNA.

The receptor was derived from a human donor in good health. The chain links TRBV20-1 to TRBJ2-1; possibly TRBD2 for D (6 bases). Sequences were obtained from blood. CDR3 region: CSATTLGGDGNEQFF. The CDR3 DNA sequence: TGCAGTGCAACAACCTTGGGCGGGGATGGCAATGAGCAGTTCTTC.